Shown below are 16 T cell receptor beta chains from a single sample sequenced in a study of cytomegalovirus exposure and HLA in healthy donors. The PCR used 60 Vbeta and 13 Jbeta primers. Assay: immunoSEQ multiplex PCR; the TCRdb copy retains only in-frame clones and omits some. The sample records some 100,000 clones, approximately 69% being singletons. The sequenced sample was PBMCs. Receptor source: a woman between 45 and 65 years old in good health and CMV-seropositive.

The chain recombines TRBV29-1 with TRBJ2-1; TRBD2 matches 7 bases. Looked up from germline, CDR1 is SQVTM and CDR2 is ANQGSEA. V shed 0 bases and J 5 bases; nucleotides not matched to a gene: 7. The CDR3 covers 15 residues. CDR3 protein: CSVEDHSGPNNEQFF. The CDR3 DNA reads TGCAGCGTTGAAGACCATAGCGGGCCTAACAATGAGCAGTTCTTC.

Details on this clone: Mismatch with germline at one junction end may stem from a read error. This sequence joins TRBV28 and TRBJ1-2, with D tentatively TRBD1 (5 bases). The CDR3 loop spans 15 amino acids. Germline-derived CDR1 and CDR2 are MDHEN and SYDVKM. The CDR3, as DNA: TGTGCCAGCAGCTTATTCGGGGGATTCAACTATGGCTACACCTTC. This gives the protein CASSLFGGFNYGYTF.

The CDR3 nucleotides read TGTGCCAGCAACCTTGACAAGACCTTGACACGTTATGGCTACACCTTC. Protein product: CASNLDKTLTRYGYTF. The chain links TRBV2 to TRBJ1-2; D uncertain. Trimming took off 7 bases at V and 5 bases at J, with 23 bases between the two ends. Germline V gene sequence: CDR1 SNHLY, CDR2 FYNNEI. The CDR3 covers 16 residues.

The V gene is TRBV4-3, the J gene TRBJ1-5; 7 bases map to TRBD1. The CDR3 extends over 16 amino acids. Looked up from germline, CDR1 is LGHNA and CDR2 is YSLEER. V lost 3 bases and J lost 4; bases outside the gene matches: 9. The CDR3 protein is CASSHPGQSHNQPQHF. The CDR3 bases are TGCGCCAGCAGCCACCCGGGACAGTCCCATAATCAGCCCCAGCATTTT.

The rearrangement uses TRBV7-3 and TRBJ2-5; perhaps TRBD1 as D (8 bases). Germline loops: CDR1 SGHTA, CDR2 FQGTGA. The CDR3 runs 14 residues. The ends were cut back, 5 bases at V and 4 bases at J, with 14 bases in the middle. CDR3 in DNA: TGTGCCAGCAGCGGCACAGGGGGGGGAGAGACCCAGTACTTC. Its translation: CASSGTGGGETQYF.

This clone was counted only a few times. The gene calls are TRBV4-1 and TRBJ1-1, with D perhaps TRBD1 (5 bases). V dropped 4 bases and J dropped 3 bases, with 18 bases sitting between them. This CDR3 region has 16 residues. Germline values: CDR1 MGHRA, CDR2 YSYEKL. The CDR3 spells CASSLKDGAEDTEAFF. DNA of the CDR3: TGCGCCAGCAGCCTAAAAGATGGGGCAGAAGACACTGAAGCTTTCTTT.

J is TRBJ1-6 and V is TRBV6-5, with D tentatively TRBD1 (5 bases). The V gene lost 8 bases and the J gene lost 8 bases, with 16 bases spanning the gap. Germline V gene sequence: CDR1 MNHEY, CDR2 SVGAGI. There are 14 residues in the CDR3. CDR3 nucleotide sequence: TGTGCCAGCGGGGACCGGGAGGGAGATTCACCCCTCCACTTT. Translating gives CASGDREGDSPLHF.

V gene TRBV5-6 combines with J gene TRBJ2-3, with D unclear. The CDR3 contains 15 residues. The germline V gene encodes CDR1 SGHDT and CDR2 YYEEEE. V was clipped by 0 bases and J by 0 bases, with 8 bases between them. CDR3 amino acids: CASSLGRTSTDTQYF. The CDR3 region has the DNA TGTGCCAGCAGCTTGGGAAGAACTAGCACAGATACGCAGTATTTT.

The J gene is TRBJ1-3, the V gene TRBV12-5, with no clear D. The V end lost 6 bases, the J end lost 2 bases, and 8 bases lay between the germline ends. There are 13 residues in the CDR3. From germline, CDR1 is LGHNT and CDR2 FRNRAP. The CDR3 DNA reads TGTGCTAGTGGCCTTCCAGCTGGAAACACCATATATTTT. This encodes CASGLPAGNTIYF.

A few counts support this clone. The CDR3 DNA is TGTGCCAGCAGCTTTTATCGGGGGTACAACTCCTACGAGCAGTACTTC. Encoded protein: CASSFYRGYNSYEQYF. The chain couples TRBV5-4 to TRBJ2-7, with a tentative D call TRBD2 (6 bases). Trimming pared 2 bases from V and 0 bases from J, leaving 15 bases between. There are 16 residues in the CDR3. CDR1 and CDR2 (germline): SGHNT, YYREEE (reference sequence).

The rearrangement uses TRBV9 and TRBJ2-1; 11 bases line up with TRBD2. The CDR3 is 16 residues long. CDR1 and CDR2 from the germline V gene are SGDLS and YYNGEE. With 0 bases clipped from V and 10 bases from J, the junction kept 9 bases outside the gene matches. CDR3 nucleotides: TGTGCCAGCAGCGTAGAAGGATGGGCTAGCGGGAGGGAGCAGTTCTTC. Amino acid sequence: CASSVEGWASGREQFF.

The chain has TRBV25-1 and TRBJ2-1, with 7 bases matching TRBD2. V dropped 11 bases and J dropped 6; count of bases not matched to a gene: 10. CDR1 is MGHDK and CDR2 is SYGVNS in the germline V gene. This CDR3 is built from 13 residues. CDR3 residues: CASKPGGFNEQFF. Written as DNA, the CDR3 is TGTGCCTCGAAACCGGGAGGCTTCAATGAGCAGTTCTTC.

This clone has a handful of counts. The genes are TRBV7-6 and TRBJ2-3; 11 bases are shared with TRBD2. From germline, CDR1 is SGHVS and CDR2 FNYEAQ. V lost 6 bases to trimming and J lost 0 bases; unmatched junction nucleotides: 2. This CDR3 spans 15 amino acids. The DNA of the CDR3 is TGTGCCAGCAGTTGGACTAGCGGGAGCACAGATACGCAGTATTTT. Its protein product is CASSWTSGSTDTQYF.

The CDR3 coding sequence is TGTTCCGGCGGACAGGGGGGTTACGAGCAGTACTTC. Translating it yields CSGGQGGYEQYF. The chain carries TRBV7-9 and TRBJ2-7, with 10 nucleotides matching TRBD1. The CDR3 runs to 12 residues. CDR1 is SEHNR and CDR2 is FQNEAQ in the germline V gene (reference sequence).

This clone was observed once. The J gene is TRBJ1-3, the V gene TRBV7-9; TRBD1 might be the D (6 bases). V dropped 2 bases and J dropped 0 bases, with 11 bases sitting between them. From germline, CDR1 is SEHNR and CDR2 FQNEAQ (reference sequence). This CDR3 has 16 residues. CDR3 nucleotide sequence: TGTGCCAGCAGCTTATCCGGACAGCTCTCTGGAAACACCATATATTTT. Protein product: CASSLSGQLSGNTIYF.

The J gene is TRBJ1-4, the V gene TRBV29-1; TRBD1 matches at 7 bases. CDR3 size: 15 residues. Losses at the gene ends were 1 base for V and 8 bases for J; bases not matched to a gene: 10. Germline CDR1 SQVTM, CDR2 ANQGSEA. CDR3 region: CSVEGWTGDHEKLFF. The CDR3 region has the DNA TGCAGCGTTGAAGGTTGGACAGGAGATCACGAAAAACTGTTTTTT. Filled out from reference TRBV29-1 and TRBJ1-4, the complete variable domain reads SAVISQKPSRDICQRGTSLTIQCQVDSQVTMMFWYRQQPGQSLTLIATANQGSEATYESGFVIDKFPISRPNLTFSTLTVSNMSPEDSSIYLCSVEGWTGDHEKLFFGSGTQLSVL.